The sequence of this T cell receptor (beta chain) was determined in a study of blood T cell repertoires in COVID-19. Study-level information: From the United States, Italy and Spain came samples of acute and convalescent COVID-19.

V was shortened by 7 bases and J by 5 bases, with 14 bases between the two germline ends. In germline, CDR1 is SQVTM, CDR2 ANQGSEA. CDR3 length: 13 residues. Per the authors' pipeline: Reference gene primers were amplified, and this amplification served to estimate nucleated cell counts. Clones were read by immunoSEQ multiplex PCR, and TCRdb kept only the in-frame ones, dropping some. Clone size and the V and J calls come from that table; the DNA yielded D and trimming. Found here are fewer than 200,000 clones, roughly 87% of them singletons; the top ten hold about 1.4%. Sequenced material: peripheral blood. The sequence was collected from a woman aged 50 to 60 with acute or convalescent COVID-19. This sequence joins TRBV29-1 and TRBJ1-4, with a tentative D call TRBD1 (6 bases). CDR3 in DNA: TGCAGCGGGAGGGGGGGACCCAATGAAAAACTGTTTTTT. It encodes CSGRGGPNEKLFF.